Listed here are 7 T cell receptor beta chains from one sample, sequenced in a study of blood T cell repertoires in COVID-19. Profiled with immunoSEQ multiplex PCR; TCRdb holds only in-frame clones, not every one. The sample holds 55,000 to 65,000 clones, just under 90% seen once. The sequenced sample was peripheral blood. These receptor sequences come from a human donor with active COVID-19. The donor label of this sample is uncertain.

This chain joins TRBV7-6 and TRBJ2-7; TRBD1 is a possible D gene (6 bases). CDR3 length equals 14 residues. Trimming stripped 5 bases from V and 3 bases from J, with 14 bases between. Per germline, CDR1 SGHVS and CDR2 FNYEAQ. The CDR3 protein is CASSITGSHYEQYF. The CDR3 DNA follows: TGTGCCAGCAGCATCACAGGGTCCCACTACGAGCAGTACTTC.

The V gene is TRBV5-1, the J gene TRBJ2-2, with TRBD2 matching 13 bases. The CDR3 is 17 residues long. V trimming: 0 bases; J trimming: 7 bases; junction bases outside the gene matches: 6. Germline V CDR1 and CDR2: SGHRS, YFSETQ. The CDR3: CASSLGLAGGADGELFF. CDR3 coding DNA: TGCGCCAGCAGCTTGGGACTAGCGGGGGGAGCGGACGGGGAGCTGTTTTTT.

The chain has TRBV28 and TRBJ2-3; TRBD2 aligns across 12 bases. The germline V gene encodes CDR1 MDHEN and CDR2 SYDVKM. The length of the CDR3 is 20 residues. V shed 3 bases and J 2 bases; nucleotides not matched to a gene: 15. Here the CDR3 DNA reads TGTGCCAGCAGTTTGTTGAGGACATTCGGACTAGCGGGGTACACAGATACGCAGTATTTT. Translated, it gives CASSLLRTFGLAGYTDTQYF.

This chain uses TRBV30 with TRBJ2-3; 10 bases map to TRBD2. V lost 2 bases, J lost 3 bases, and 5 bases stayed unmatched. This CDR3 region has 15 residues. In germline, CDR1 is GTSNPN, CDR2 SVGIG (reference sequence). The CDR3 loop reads CAWSPLAGLTDTQYF. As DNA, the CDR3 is TGTGCCTGGAGTCCACTAGCGGGACTAACAGATACGCAGTATTTT. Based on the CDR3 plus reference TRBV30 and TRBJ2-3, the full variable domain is SQTIHQWPATLVQPVGSPLSLECTVEGTSNPNLYWYRQAAGRGLQLLFYSVGIGQISSEVPQNLSASRPQDRQFILSSKKLLLSDSGFYLCAWSPLAGLTDTQYFGPGTRLTVL.

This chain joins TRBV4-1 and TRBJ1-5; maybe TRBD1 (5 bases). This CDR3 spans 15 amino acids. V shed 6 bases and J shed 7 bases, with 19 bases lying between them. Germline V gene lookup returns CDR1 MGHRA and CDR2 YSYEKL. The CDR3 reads CASSTRAGEGQPQHF. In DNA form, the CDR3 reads TGCGCCAGCAGTACCCGGGCGGGGGAGGGACAGCCCCAGCATTTT.

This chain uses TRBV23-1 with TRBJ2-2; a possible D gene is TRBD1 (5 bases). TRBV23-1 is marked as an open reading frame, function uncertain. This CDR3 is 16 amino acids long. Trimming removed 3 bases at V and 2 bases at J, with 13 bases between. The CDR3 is CASSQSDRNNTGELFF. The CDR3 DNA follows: TGCGCCAGCAGTCAGTCAGACAGAAACAACACCGGGGAGCTGTTTTTT.

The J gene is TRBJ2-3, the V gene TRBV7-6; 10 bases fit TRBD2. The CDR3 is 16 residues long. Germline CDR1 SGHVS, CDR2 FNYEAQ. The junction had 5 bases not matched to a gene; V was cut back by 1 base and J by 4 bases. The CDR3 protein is CASSLGGAGGPDTQYF. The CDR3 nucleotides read TGTGCCAGCAGCTTAGGGGGAGCGGGGGGGCCAGATACGCAGTATTTT.